Presented here are 3 T cell receptor beta chains from one specimen sequenced in a study of response to subunit inactivated influenza vaccine. TCRdb reprocessed the RT-PCR reads with MiXCR, giving one entry per CDR3 protein. The sample lists more than 550,000 distinct CDR3 sequences, around 11% occurring once. This sample comprised PBMCs from blood, obtained on the day of vaccination. The receptors shown here come from a middle-aged man who received an inactivated influenza vaccine.

This clonotype was counted ten times or more. This chain connects TRBV6-1 to TRBJ1-1, with D perhaps TRBD1 (5 bases). This CDR3 has 14 residues. The V end was cut by 7 bases, the J end by 0 bases, with 12 bases between. Germline V gene sequence: CDR1 MNHNS, CDR2 SASEGT. This chain's CDR3 is CASTGGLLNTEAFF. The CDR3, as DNA: TGTGCCAGCACGGGGGGTCTGCTGAACACTGAAGCTTTCTTT.

This clonotype was found a few times. The V call is TRBV7-9, the J call TRBJ2-5; 11 positions match TRBD1. Germline V gene data show CDR1 as SEHNR and CDR2 as FQNEAQ (reference sequence). The CDR3 loop spans 14 amino acids. V dropped 5 bases and J dropped 3; count of bases not matched to a gene: 2. CDR3 protein: CASSGTGGEETQYF. The CDR3 DNA reads TGTGCCAGCAGCGGGACAGGGGGTGAAGAGACCCAGTACTTC.

The chain has TRBV12-3 or TRBV12-4 and TRBJ2-1; 14 bases match TRBD2. This CDR3 spans 18 amino acids. The CDR3 is CTLCPGLAGALSYNEQFF. CDR3 nucleotide sequence: TGTACCCTCTGTCCGGGACTAGCGGGGGCCCTCTCCTACAATGAGCAGTTCTTC.